This T cell receptor beta chain emerged from a study of CD4+ T cells in melanoma. A few counts support this clone. TCRdb keeps only in-frame clones here, not all; method: immunoSEQ multiplex PCR. The sample yields about 15,000 clones, approximately 62% seen once. This TCR was recovered from a human donor with melanoma. The sample taken for sequencing was cells from a culture (not recorded whether cultured in vitro).

CDR3 DNA: TGTGCCAGCAGCTTATCGTCGCAGGGCCATAGGGAGGCACCCCTCCACTTT. Amino acids: CASSLSSQGHREAPLHF. V and J are TRBV11-2 and TRBJ1-6; maybe TRBD1 (5 bases). V was clipped by 2 bases and J by 11 bases, with 22 bases between them. This CDR3 spans 17 amino acids. Per germline, CDR1 SGHAT and CDR2 FQNNGV.